This T cell receptor beta chain was recorded in a study of cytomegalovirus exposure and HLA in healthy donors. V was shortened by 6 bases and J by 5 bases, with 25 bases between the two germline ends. Germline V gives CDR1 SNHLY, CDR2 FYNNEI. The CDR3 loop spans 17 amino acids. Primers: 60 Vbeta forward and 13 Jbeta reverse. The method was immunoSEQ multiplex PCR; TCRdb's version includes in-frame clones alone and lacks a portion of them. This repertoire shows around 110,000 clones, 80% found once; its top ten account for over 2%. To note about this clone: Its matching antigen is unknown.

Study observations and caveats: Sequence variants that were highly shared formed a cluster that was likely a sequencing artifact. Per published accounts, TCR beta sequences correctly predicted the HLA-A and HLA-B alleles of most subjects. Later analysis demonstrated an association between a missense DCLRE1C variant and TCR beta V- and J-gene trimming. The authors assumed roughly uniform sequencing depth across donors for presence/absence analyses.

The chain employs TRBV2 and TRBJ1-2; D possibly corresponds to TRBD1 (5 bases). The sequencing sample was made of PBMCs. This clonotype was sampled from a man aged 25 to 40 in good health and CMV-seronegative. This CDR3 is CASRKEAGRRTGYGYTF. CDR3 bases: TGTGCCAGCAGAAAAGAAGCGGGACGGAGAACTGGGTATGGCTACACCTTC. Full variable domain (outside the CDR3, taken from reference TRBV2 and TRBJ1-2): EPEVTQTPSHQVTQMGQEVILRCVPISNHLYFYWYRQILGQKVEFLVSFYNNEISEKSEIFDDQFSVERPDGSNFTLKIRSTKLEDSAMYFCASRKEAGRRTGYGYTFGSGTRLTVV.